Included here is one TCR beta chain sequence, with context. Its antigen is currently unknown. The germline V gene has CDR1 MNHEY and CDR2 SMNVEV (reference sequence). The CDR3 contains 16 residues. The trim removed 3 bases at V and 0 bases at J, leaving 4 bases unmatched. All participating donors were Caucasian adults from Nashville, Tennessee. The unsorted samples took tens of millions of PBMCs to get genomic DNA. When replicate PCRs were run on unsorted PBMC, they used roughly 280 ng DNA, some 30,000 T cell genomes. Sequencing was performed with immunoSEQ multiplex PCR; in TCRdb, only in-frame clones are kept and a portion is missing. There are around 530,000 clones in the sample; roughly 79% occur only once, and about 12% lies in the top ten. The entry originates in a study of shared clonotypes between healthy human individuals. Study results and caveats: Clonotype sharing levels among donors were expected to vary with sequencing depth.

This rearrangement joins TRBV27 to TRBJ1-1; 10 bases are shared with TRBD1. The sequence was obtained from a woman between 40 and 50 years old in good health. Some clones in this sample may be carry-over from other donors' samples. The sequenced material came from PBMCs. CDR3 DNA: TGTGCCAGCAGTTTGAGGGACAGGGGAGTGAACACTGAAGCTTTCTTT. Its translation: CASSLRDRGVNTEAFF.